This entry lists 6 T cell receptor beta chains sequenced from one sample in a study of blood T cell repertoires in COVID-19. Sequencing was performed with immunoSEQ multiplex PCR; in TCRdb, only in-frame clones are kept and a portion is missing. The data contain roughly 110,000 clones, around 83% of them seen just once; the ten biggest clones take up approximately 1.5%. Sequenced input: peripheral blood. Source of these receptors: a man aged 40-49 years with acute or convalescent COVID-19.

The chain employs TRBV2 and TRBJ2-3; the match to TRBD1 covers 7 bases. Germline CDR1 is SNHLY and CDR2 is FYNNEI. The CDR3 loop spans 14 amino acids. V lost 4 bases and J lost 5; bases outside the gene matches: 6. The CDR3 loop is CASSGDSRVDTQYF. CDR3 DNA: TGTGCCAGCAGTGGGGACAGCCGCGTAGATACGCAGTATTTT. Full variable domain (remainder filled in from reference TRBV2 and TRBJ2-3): EPEVTQTPSHQVTQMGQEVILRCVPISNHLYFYWYRQILGQKVEFLVSFYNNEISEKSEIFDDQFSVERPDGSNFTLKIRSTKLEDSAMYFCASSGDSRVDTQYFGPGTRLTVL.

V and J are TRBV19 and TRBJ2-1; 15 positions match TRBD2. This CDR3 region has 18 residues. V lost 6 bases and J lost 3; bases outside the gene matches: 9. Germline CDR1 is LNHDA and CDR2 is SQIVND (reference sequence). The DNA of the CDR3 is TGTGCCAGTAGGGGGTACGGGACTAGCGGGAGGCGCTACAATGAGCAGTTCTTC. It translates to CASRGYGTSGRRYNEQFF.

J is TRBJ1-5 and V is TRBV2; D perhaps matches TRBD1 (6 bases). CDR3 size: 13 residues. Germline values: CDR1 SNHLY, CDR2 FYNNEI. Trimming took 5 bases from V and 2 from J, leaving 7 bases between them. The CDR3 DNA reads TGTGCCAGCAGTCGACAGGGCAATCAGCCCCAGCATTTT. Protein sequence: CASSRQGNQPQHF. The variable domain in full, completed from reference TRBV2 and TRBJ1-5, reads EPEVTQTPSHQVTQMGQEVILRCVPISNHLYFYWYRQILGQKVEFLVSFYNNEISEKSEIFDDQFSVERPDGSNFTLKIRSTKLEDSAMYFCASSRQGNQPQHFGDGTRLSIL.

The DNA for the CDR3 is TGTGCCAGCAGCGTTGGGACTAGCGGGTCCAATGAGCAGTTCTTC. Amino acid sequence: CASSVGTSGSNEQFF. This chain joins TRBV9 and TRBJ2-1; 12 nucleotides match TRBD2. The germline gives CDR1 SGDLS, CDR2 YYNGEE. Trimming at V came to 2 bases and at J to 6 bases, leaving 3 bases not matched to a gene. This CDR3 has 15 residues.

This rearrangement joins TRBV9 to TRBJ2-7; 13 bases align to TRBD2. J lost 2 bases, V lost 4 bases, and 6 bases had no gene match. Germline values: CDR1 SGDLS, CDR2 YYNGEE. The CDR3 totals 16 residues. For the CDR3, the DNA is TGTGCCAGCAGCCCTGACGGACTAGCGGGGGCCTACGAGCAGTACTTC. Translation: CASSPDGLAGAYEQYF.

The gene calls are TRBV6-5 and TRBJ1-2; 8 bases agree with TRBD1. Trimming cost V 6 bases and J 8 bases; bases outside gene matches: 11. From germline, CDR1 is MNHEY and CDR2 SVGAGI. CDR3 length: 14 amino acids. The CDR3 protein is CASSHNHRGGGYTF. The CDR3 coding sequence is TGTGCCAGCAGCCACAACCACAGGGGGGGAGGCTACACCTTC.